The 2 T cell receptor beta chains in this list originate from one sample, sequenced in a study of T-cell reconstitution after alpha-beta-depleted transplantation in children. Preparation of the TCRbeta library used unique molecular identifiers. TCRdb itself ran the PCR reads through MiXCR, one entry per CDR3 protein. This table has some 180,000 distinct CDR3 sequences, approximately 6.9% appearing once. Sequenced material: PBMCs, taken before TCRalphabeta/CD19-depleted stem cell transplant. The receptor source for this set is a boy aged 2-9 years with acute lymphoblastic leukemia, due to receive a stem cell transplant.

This clonotype was detected only a few times. The V call is TRBV11-2, the J call TRBJ1-3; 10 bases fit TRBD1. Germline-derived CDR1 and CDR2 are SGHAT and FQNNGV. The CDR3 runs 18 residues. Losses at the gene ends were 5 bases for V and 0 bases for J; bases not matched to a gene: 10. The CDR3 DNA sequence: TGTGCCAGCAGCATCTCCGGGACAGGGGTCCACTCTGGAAACACCATATATTTT. Its translation is CASSISGTGVHSGNTIYF.

There are many counts of this clonotype. DNA of the CDR3: TGTGCCAGCAGCTTAGTAGGGGAGGATACGCAGTATTTT. Protein: CASSLVGEDTQYF. J is TRBJ2-3 and V is TRBV7-2; TRBD1 or TRBD2 may be the D gene (5 bases each). The CDR3 has 13 amino acids. The V end was cut by 1 base, the J end by 6 bases, with 8 bases between. Germline-derived CDR1 and CDR2 are SGHTA and FQGNSA.